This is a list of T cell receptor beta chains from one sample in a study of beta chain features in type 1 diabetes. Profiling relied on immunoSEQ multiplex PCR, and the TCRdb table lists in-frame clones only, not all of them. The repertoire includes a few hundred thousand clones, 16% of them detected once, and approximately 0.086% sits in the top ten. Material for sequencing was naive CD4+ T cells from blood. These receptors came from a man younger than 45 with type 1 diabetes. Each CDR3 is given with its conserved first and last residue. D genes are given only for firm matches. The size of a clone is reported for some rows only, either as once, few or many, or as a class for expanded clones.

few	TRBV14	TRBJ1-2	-	TGTGCCAGCAGCCAAGAGGTCTATGGCTACACCTTC	CASSQEVYGYTF
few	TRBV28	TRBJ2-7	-	TGTGCCAGCAACAGGCACGGCTACGAGCAGTACTTC	CASNRHGYEQYF
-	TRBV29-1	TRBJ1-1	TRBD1	TGCAGCGTTCAGACAGGGTCTGAAGCTTTCTTT	CSVQTGSEAFF
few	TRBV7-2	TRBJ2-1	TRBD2	TGTGCCAGCAGCCGGGGACTAGCGGGAGGGATATATGAGCAGTTCTTC	CASSRGLAGGIYEQFF
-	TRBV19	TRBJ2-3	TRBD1	TGTGCCAGTAGTATTGGGACAGAGAGCACAGATACGCAGTATTTT	CASSIGTESTDTQYF
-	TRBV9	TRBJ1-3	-	TGTGCCAGCAGCGTAGCGGGAGGCGCTGGAAACACCATATATTTT	CASSVAGGAGNTIYF
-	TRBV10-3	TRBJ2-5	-	TGTGCCATGGGGTCCTTTGGGACCGAGACCCAGTACTTC	CAMGSFGTETQYF
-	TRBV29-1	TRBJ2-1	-	TGCAGCGTTGTAGGAATAACGAGCATGCAAAATGATCTAACCCATGAGCAGTTCTTC	CSVVGITSMQNDLTHEQFF
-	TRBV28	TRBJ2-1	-	TGTGCCAGCAGAACCCCCTCAGGGTTAGGGAACTACAATGAGCAGTTCTTC	CASRTPSGLGNYNEQFF
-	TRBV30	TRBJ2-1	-	TGTGCCGGAAGGACTGATCCCAATGAGCAGTTCTTC	CAGRTDPNEQFF
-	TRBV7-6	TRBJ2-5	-	TGTGCCAGCAGCTCGACCGGCGAAGAGACCCAGTACTTC	CASSSTGEETQYF
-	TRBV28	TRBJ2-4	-	TGTGCCAGCACGAGGGGGGACGGGAACATTCAGTACTTC	CASTRGDGNIQYF
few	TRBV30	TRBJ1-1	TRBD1	TGTGCCCACTCCAGGGGGCCGGGGATGAACACTGAAGCTTTCTTT	CAHSRGPGMNTEAFF
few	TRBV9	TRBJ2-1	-	TGTGCCAGCAGCTCTACAGGGCGGGTTACCTACAATGAGCAGTTCTTC	CASSSTGRVTYNEQFF
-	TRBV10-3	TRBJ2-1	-	TGTGCCATCAGTGAAGACTCCTACAATGAGCAGTTCTTC	CAISEDSYNEQFF
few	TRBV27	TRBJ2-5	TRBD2	TGTGCCAGCGGCCCAGCGGGGGCTATTGGGACCCAGTACTTC	CASGPAGAIGTQYF
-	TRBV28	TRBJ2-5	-	TGTGCCAGCAGCCCCATTCAAGAGACCCAGTACTTC	CASSPIQETQYF
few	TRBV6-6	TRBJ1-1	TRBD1	TGTGCCAGCAGTTGGACAGGGAACACTGAAGCTTTCTTT	CASSWTGNTEAFF
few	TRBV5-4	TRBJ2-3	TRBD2	TGTGCCAGCAGCATGAGACTAGCGGCTAGCACAGATACGCAGTATTTT	CASSMRLAASTDTQYF
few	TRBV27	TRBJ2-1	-	TGTGCCAGCAGCCCAAGGTATGGTGAGCAGTTCTTC	CASSPRYGEQFF
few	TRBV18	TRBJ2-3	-	TGTGCCAGCTCACTCGGCCCAGATACGCAGTATTTT	CASSLGPDTQYF
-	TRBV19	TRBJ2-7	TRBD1	TGTGCCAGTAGTGCCGGACAGGGACGGACCAACGAGCAGTACTTC	CASSAGQGRTNEQYF
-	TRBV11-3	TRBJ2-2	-	TGTGCCAGCAGCTTAGGTGCGGCCAACACCGGGGAGCTGTTTTTT	CASSLGAANTGELFF
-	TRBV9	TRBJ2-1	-	TGTGCCAGCAGCGCAAGAACAGCTCTCTCCTACAATGAGCAGTTCTTC	CASSARTALSYNEQFF
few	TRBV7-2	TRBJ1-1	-	TGTGCCAGCAGCGGATCGGCCATAGTCACCACTGAAGCTTTCTTT	CASSGSAIVTTEAFF
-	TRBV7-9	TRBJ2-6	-	TGTGCCAGCAGTGGTCCGACTGGGGCCAACGTCCTGACTTTC	CASSGPTGANVLTF
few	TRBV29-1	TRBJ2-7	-	TGCAGCGTTGGAGACTACGAGCAGTACTTC	CSVGDYEQYF
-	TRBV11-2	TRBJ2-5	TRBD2	TGTGCCACCGGACTAGGGGAGACCCAGTACTTC	CATGLGETQYF
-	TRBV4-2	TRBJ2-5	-	TGTGCCAGCAGCCAAGATAACGGACACGGGGAGACCCAGTACTTC	CASSQDNGHGETQYF
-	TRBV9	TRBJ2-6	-	TGTGCCAGCAGCGCCCGAAGTGGCCCCACTTTCTCTGGGGCCAACGTCCTGACTTTC	CASSARSGPTFSGANVLTF
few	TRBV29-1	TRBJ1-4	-	TGCAGCGTTCTATCGACAGGAGGGAATGAAAAACTGTTTTTT	CSVLSTGGNEKLFF
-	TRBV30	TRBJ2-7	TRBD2	TGTGCCTGGACCGGGACTAGCGGTCCCTACGAGCAGTACTTC	CAWTGTSGPYEQYF
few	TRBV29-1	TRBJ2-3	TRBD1	TGCAGCGTTGAGACAGGGACGCAGTATTTT	CSVETGTQYF
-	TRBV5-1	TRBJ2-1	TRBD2	TGCGCCAGCAGGGCTAGCGGGGAATCCTACAATGAGCAGTTCTTC	CASRASGESYNEQFF
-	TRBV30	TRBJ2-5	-	TGTGCCTGGAGTCCACCTTGGGGCCGAGGGGAGACCCAGTACTTC	CAWSPPWGRGETQYF
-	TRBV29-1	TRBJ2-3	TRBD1	TGCAGCGTCGGTAGGGGGCTCACAGATACGCAGTATTTT	CSVGRGLTDTQYF
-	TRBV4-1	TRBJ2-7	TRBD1	TGCGCCAGCAGCCAGGACAGGGCCAGTCCCTCTACGAAGCAGTACTTC	CASSQDRASPSTKQYF
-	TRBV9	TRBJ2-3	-	TGTGCCAGCAGCCCCCGAGGTAGCGGAAGCACAGATACGCAGTATTTT	CASSPRGSGSTDTQYF
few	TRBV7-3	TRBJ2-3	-	TGTGCCAGCAGCTTCTTAGCGGCGGATACGCAGTATTTT	CASSFLAADTQYF
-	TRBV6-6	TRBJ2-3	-	TGTGCCAGCAGCCCTCCTTCAGGTCAGGGTACGCAGTATTTT	CASSPPSGQGTQYF
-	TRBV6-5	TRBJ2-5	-	TGTGCCAGCAGTTACTACAGGGTTGGGACCCAGTACTTC	CASSYYRVGTQYF
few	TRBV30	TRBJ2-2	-	TGTGCCTCGCCAGGGGCGAACACCGGGGAGCTGTTTTTT	CASPGANTGELFF
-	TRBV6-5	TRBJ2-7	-	TGTGCCAGCAGTTACTCGAGGGAAGCAGGGGAGCAGTACTTC	CASSYSREAGEQYF
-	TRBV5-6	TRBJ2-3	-	TGTGCCAGCAGCTACCGGGCCGGCACAGATACGCAGTATTTT	CASSYRAGTDTQYF
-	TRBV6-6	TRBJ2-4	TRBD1	TGTGCCAGCAGGCAAGGGGGCCTTATAGCCAAAAACATTCAGTACTTC	CASRQGGLIAKNIQYF
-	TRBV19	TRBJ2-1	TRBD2	TGTGCCAGTATTGGGGGGGCTAGCGGGAGACCCTCCTACAATGAGCAGTTCTTC	CASIGGASGRPSYNEQFF
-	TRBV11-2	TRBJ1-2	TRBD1	TGTGCCAGCAGCTCCCGGACAGGGGGAGGAGGCTACACCTTC	CASSSRTGGGGYTF
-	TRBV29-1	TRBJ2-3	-	TGCAGCGTTGAAGCGTTGGGCGGGACCACAGATACGCAGTATTTT	CSVEALGGTTDTQYF